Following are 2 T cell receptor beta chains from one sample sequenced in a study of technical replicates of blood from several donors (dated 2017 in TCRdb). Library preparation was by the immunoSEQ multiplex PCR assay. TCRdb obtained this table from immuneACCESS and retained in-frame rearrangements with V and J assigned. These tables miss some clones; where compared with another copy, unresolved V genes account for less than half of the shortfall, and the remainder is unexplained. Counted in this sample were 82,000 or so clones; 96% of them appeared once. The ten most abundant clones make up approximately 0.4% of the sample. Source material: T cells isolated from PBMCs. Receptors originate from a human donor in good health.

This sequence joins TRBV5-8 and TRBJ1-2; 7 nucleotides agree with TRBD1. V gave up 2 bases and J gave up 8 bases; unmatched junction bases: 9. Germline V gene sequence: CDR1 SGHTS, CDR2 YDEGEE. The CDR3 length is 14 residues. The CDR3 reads CASSLYLGGRGYTF. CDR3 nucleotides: TGTGCCAGCAGCTTATATCTAGGGGGCAGAGGCTACACCTTC.

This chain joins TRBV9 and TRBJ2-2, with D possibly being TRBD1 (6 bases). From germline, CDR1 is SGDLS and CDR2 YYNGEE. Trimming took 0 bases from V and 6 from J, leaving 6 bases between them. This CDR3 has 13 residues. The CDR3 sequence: CASSVGGPGELFF. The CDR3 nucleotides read TGTGCCAGCAGCGTAGGGGGGCCCGGGGAGCTGTTTTTT.